This T cell receptor beta chain was captured in a study of shared clonotypes between healthy human individuals (dated by TCRdb to 2018 to 2021). A note on the overall study: The cohort included a few men and a couple of women between 18 and 49 years of age. Different laboratories and diverse techniques were used to prepare libraries and sequence TCR repertoires, to increase sequencing depth and limit assay-specific biases. To estimate repertoire size and how much clonotypes are shared between individuals, the study performed deep sequencing of blood TCR repertoires from 4 to 6 healthy adults. Per donor, three plates each were used for CD4 naive and CD4 memory, two for CD8 naive, and one for CD8 memory. Per donor, leukapheresis produced somewhere between about 0.94 and 9 billion PBMCs.

Using the deep immunoSEQ assay, TCR CDR3 regions were amplified from genomic DNA by multiplex PCR. Extracted genomic DNA from each cell subset was distributed evenly across all wells of several immunoSEQ 96-well plates, and each plate was treated as a replicate. For sorted subsets, each replicate PCR was loaded with around 200 ng genomic DNA, equivalent to 25,000 to 30,000 T cell genomes. Purified libraries were quantified with a Qubit 3.0 fluorometer, sized on a Bioanalyzer 2100, and re-quantified with the KAPA Library Quantification kit. A separate single-read 150-cycle Illumina NextSeq 550 flow cell was used to sequence each immunoSEQ 96-well plate. In the authors' own workflow: The immunoSEQ output contained only junctional sequences without quality scores, so filtering could not match that applied to full-length reads. Sequences were annotated with PyIR, a Python wrapper for IgBLAST v1.9, using IMGT germline references to assign V/J genes and CDR3. Any read was removed if the V/J assignment was weak (E-value above 1e-6), the CDR3 was missing, or the read contained stop codons, out-of-frame junctions, or ambiguous translated residues. V3J clonotypes were defined as sequences sharing an identical inferred V gene, J gene, and CDR3 amino acid sequence. Percentage overlap between repertoires was calculated by dividing the number of shared unique clonotypes by the size of the smaller repertoire. RTK rarefaction, the Chao1 estimator, and Recon v2.1 estimates of unobserved clonotypes were used to assess repertoire richness. OLGA was used to compute generation probabilities for all TCRbeta clonotypes that the gDNA method yielded from a few donors. The table was pulled from immuneACCESS by TCRdb, which kept in-frame rearrangements only. Such tables lose some clones; where checked, under half of the loss comes from unresolved V genes, and the rest has no known cause. V and J calls plus clone size are reproduced from that table; the DNA served to infer D and trimming. Across this sample there are around 550,000 clones, with 90% to 96% seen only once. Together, the top ten hold approximately 0.06% of the sample.

The research as a whole found: Pairwise subsampling led to the expectation that sequencing depth would affect the degree of clonotype sharing among donors. Even with the large sequencing depth, rarefaction of the sorted-subset datasets indicated that sequencing was incomplete. The small number of donors limited the genetic and exposure-history diversity represented. Only blood was sampled, and tissue TCR repertoires likely differ from those in blood. Clonotypes shared by all four sorted-subset donors showed higher generation probabilities than non-shared clonotypes. Around 5.4% of naive CD4, 3% to 4% of naive CD8, about 2.5% of memory CD4, and 0.35% to 0.4% of memory CD8 clonotypes were shared across a few donors. Naive subsets generally had larger estimated clonotype richness than memory subsets did.

Notes on this clone: Its recognized antigen is unknown. Base quality data are lacking; no much larger clone is found one base away.

Donors were healthy HIV-negative adults with no recently reported acute infections or vaccinations. All donors were Caucasian adults living in Nashville, Tennessee, USA. CD4+ T cells were enriched through magnetic negative selection, after which naive cells were positively selected on CD45RA and the remaining negative fraction served as the memory subset. Blood was collected by leukapheresis, and PBMCs were isolated by Ficoll-Histopaque density gradient centrifugation and then cryopreserved in liquid nitrogen vapor phase. Purity and quantity of every magnetically sorted T cell population were checked by analytical flow cytometry. Genomic DNA was isolated from each sorted fraction and quantified by UV absorbance on a Nanodrop 2000c. The clonotype was recovered from a woman between 25 and 40 years old in good health. The sequenced material came from naive CD4+ T cells sorted from blood. The sample's cell subset or site, from its label and the paper: CD45RA+ positively selected.

The nucleotide sequence reads TGCAGCGTTGAGGAGGGGCCTGAAGCTTTCTTT. Protein translation: CSVEEGPEAFF. The receptor chain draws on TRBV29-1 and TRBJ1-1, and possibly TRBD1, on 5 matching bases. From the germline V gene, CDR1 is SQVTM and CDR2 is ANQGSEA. Measured from the cysteine to the phenylalanine, the CDR3 is 11 residues long. Only the CDR3 DNA is retained, 33 bases long and in frame from the first base. V and J lose 3 bases and 6 bases, and a span of 8 bases separates them.